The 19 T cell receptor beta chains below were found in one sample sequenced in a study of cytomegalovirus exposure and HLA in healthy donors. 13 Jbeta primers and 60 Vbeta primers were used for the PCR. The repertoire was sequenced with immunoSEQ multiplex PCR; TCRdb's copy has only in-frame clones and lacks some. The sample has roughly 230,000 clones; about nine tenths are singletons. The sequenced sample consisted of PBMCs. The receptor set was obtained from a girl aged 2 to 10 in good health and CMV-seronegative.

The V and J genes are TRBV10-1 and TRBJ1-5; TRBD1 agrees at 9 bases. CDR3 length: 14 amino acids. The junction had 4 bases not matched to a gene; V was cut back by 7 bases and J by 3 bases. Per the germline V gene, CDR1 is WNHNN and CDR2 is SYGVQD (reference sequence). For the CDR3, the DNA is TGCGCCAGCATGGGACAGGGAGCCAATCAGCCCCAGCATTTT. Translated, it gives CASMGQGANQPQHF.

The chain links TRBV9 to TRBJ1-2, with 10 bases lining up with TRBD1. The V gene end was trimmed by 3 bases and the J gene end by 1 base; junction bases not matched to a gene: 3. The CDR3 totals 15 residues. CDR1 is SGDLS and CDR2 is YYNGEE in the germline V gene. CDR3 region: CASSETGGFNYGYTF. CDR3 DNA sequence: TGTGCCAGCAGCGAGACAGGGGGCTTTAACTATGGCTACACCTTC.

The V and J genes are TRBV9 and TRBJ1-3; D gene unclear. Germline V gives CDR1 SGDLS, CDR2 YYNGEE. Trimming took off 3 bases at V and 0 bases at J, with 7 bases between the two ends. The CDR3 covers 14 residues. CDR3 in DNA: TGTGCCAGCAGCGCCCCCAGCTCTGGAAACACCATATATTTT. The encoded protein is CASSAPSSGNTIYF.

The chain's CDR3 is CAISEGQGVNYGYTF. Here the CDR3 DNA reads TGTGCCATCAGTGAGGGGCAGGGGGTGAACTATGGCTACACCTTC. This chain joins TRBV10-3 and TRBJ1-2, with 7 bases fitting TRBD1. This CDR3 has 15 residues. The V and J ends lost 2 bases and 2 bases, in that order; junction bases with no gene match: 5. In germline, CDR1 is ENHRY, CDR2 SYGVKD.

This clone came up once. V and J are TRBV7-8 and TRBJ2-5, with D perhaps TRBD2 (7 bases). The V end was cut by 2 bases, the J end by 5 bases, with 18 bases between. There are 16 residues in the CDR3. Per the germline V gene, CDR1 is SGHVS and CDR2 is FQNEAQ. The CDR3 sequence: CASSLTSRAGAETQYF. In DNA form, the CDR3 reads TGTGCCAGCAGCTTAACCTCCCGGGCGGGGGCTGAGACCCAGTACTTC. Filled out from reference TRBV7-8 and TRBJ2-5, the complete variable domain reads GAGVSQSPRYKVAKRGQDVALRCDPISGHVSLFWYQQALGQGPEFLTYFQNEAQLDKSGLPSDRFFAERPEGSVSTLKIQRTQQEDSAVYLCASSLTSRAGAETQYFGPGTRLLVL.

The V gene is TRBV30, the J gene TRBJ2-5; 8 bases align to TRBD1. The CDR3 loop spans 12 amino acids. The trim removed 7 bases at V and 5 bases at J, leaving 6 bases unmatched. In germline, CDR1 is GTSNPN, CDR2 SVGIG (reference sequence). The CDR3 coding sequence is TGTGCCTTCCAGGGGGCGGGGGAGACCCAGTACTTC. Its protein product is CAFQGAGETQYF.

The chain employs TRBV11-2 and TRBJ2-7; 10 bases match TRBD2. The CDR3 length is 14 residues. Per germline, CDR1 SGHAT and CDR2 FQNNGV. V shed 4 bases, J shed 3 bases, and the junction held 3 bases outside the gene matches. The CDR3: CASSYSSGSYEQYF. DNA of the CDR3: TGTGCCAGCAGCTACTCTAGCGGGAGCTACGAGCAGTACTTC.

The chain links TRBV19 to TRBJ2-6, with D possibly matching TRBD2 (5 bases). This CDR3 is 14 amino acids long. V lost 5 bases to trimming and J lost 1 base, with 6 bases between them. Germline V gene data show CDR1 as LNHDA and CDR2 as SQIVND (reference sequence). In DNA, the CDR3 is TGTGCCAGTAGTGGGGAGTCTGGGGCCAACGTCCTGACTTTC. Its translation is CASSGESGANVLTF. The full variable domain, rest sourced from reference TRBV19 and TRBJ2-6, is DGGITQSPKYLFRKEGQNVTLSCEQNLNHDAMYWYRQDPGQGLRLIYYSQIVNDFQKGDIAEGYSVSREKKESFPLTVTSAQKNPTAFYLCASSGESGANVLTFGAGSRLTVL.

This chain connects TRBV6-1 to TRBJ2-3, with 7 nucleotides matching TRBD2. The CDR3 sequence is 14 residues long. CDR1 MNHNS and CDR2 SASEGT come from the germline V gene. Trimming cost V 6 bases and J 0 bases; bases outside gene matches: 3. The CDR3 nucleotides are TGTGCCAGCAGGAGCGGGGCTAGCACAGATACGCAGTATTTT. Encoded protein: CASRSGASTDTQYF.

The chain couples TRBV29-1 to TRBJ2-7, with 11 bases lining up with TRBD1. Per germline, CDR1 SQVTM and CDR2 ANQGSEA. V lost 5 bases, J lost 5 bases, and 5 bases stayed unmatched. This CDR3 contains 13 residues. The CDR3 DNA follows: TGCAGCGTTTTGGGACAGGGGGGCAACGAGCAGTACTTC. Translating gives CSVLGQGGNEQYF.

CDR3 region: CASRPYGGINEKLFF. CDR3 nucleotides: TGTGCCAGCAGACCATACGGAGGTATTAATGAAAAACTGTTTTTT. This chain connects TRBV27 to TRBJ1-4; D unclear. V lost 6 bases, J lost 4 bases, and 15 bases lay in between. There are 15 residues in the CDR3. Per the germline V gene, CDR1 is MNHEY and CDR2 is SMNVEV (reference sequence).

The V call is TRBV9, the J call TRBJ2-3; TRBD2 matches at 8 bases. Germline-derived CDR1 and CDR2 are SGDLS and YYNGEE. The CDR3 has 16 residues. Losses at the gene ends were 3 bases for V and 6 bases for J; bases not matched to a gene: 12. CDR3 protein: CASSAIPGLERDTQYF. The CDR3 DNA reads TGTGCCAGCAGCGCGATCCCGGGACTAGAGAGGGATACGCAGTATTTT.

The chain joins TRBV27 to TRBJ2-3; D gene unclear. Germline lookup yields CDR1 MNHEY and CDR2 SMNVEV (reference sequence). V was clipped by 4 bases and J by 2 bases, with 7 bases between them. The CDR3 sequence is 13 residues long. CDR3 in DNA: TGTGCCAGCAGTTCCGCCTACACAGATACGCAGTATTTT. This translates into CASSSAYTDTQYF.

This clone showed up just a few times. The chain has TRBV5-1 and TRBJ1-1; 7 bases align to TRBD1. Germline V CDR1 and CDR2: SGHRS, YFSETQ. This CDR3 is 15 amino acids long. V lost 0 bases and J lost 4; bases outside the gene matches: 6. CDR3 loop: CASSLVQGVRTEAFF. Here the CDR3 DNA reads TGCGCCAGCAGCTTGGTGCAGGGGGTTCGCACTGAAGCTTTCTTT.

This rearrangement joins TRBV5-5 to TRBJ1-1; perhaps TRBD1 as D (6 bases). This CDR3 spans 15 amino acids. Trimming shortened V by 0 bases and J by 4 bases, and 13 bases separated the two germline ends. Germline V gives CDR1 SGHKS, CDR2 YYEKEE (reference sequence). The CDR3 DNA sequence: TGTGCCAGCAGCTTGGAGCTGGGGGCGAGCACTGAAGCTTTCTTT. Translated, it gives CASSLELGASTEAFF.

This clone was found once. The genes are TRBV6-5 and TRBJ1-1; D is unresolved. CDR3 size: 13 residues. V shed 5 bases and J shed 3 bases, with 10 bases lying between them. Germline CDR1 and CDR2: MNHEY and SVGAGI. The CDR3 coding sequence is TGTGCCAGCAGTCGGAGGGAGGACACTGAAGCTTTCTTT. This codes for CASSRREDTEAFF.

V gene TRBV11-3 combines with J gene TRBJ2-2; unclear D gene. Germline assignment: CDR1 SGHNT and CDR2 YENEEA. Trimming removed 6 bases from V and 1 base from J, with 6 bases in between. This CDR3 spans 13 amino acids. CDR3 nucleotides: TGTGCCAGCAGGGCAGGGAACACCGGGGAGCTGTTTTTT. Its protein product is CASRAGNTGELFF.

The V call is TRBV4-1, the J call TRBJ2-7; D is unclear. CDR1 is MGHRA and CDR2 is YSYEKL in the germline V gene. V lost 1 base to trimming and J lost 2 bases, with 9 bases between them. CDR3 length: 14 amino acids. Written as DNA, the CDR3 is TGCGCCAGCAGCCAAGGGGCTTCGACCTACGAGCAGTACTTC. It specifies CASSQGASTYEQYF.

The CDR3 nucleotides read TGTGCCAGCAGTTTAGCCCTCGGCGGGGGATCTACAGATACGCAGTATTTT. This translates into CASSLALGGGSTDTQYF. This chain connects TRBV28 to TRBJ2-3; 7 bases fit TRBD2. Trimming took 2 bases from V and 3 from J; bases not matched to a gene: 11. Germline CDR1 MDHEN, CDR2 SYDVKM. There are 17 residues in the CDR3.